One T cell receptor (beta chain) is described in this entry. Its antigen remains unknown. Extraction and reverse transcription of RNA yielded cDNA as the sequencing template. Data came from immunoSEQ multiplex PCR; TCRdb stores just in-frame clones and leaves some out. The sample records approximately 180,000 clones, 50% to 65% being singletons. The length of the CDR3 is 20 residues. Germline CDR1 SNHLY, CDR2 FYNNEI. V lost 4 bases and J lost 6, with 32 bases in between. Treatment denoted: oral pan-JAK inhibitor, 5-10 mg twice daily. These data originate in a study of CD8+ T cells in alopecia areata. Study observations and caveats: Administration of tofacitinib significantly diminished scalp clonality and expanded CD8+ clones within the top 100. Association of baseline CD8+ expansion with response is uncertain owing to one nonresponder.

The material sequenced was CD8+ T cells sorted from blood, taken at week 24, from a patient treated with tofacitinib. The origin of this receptor is a human donor with alopecia areata. The chain uses TRBV2 and TRBJ2-3; possibly TRBD1 for D (6 bases). CDR3 in amino acids: CASSGSLGGVRGISQDTQYF. CDR3 DNA: TGTGCCAGCAGTGGATCTCTTGGGGGCGTCAGGGGCATCTCCCAGGATACGCAGTATTTT.